The source of this TCR beta chain is a study of Ad26.COV2.S vaccination and SARS-CoV-2 variants. About the study: Ad26.COV2.S shots went into the muscle once or twice, 56 days apart.

Whole-study results and caveats: Vaccinees reportedly had broad spike-specific CD8+ and CD4+ T cell responses. Recipients given vaccine exceeded placebo recipients in spike-specific TCR breadth.

Sequencing was performed with immunoSEQ multiplex PCR; in TCRdb, only in-frame clones are kept and a portion is missing. The table shows about 440,000 clones, with roughly 88% occurring only once. Trimming took 0 bases from V and 4 from J, leaving 14 bases between them. The CDR3 loop spans 16 amino acids. This clone occurred a few times. The antigen remains undetermined. The treatment denotes: roughly 20 received Ad26.COV2.S at low or high dose, single or two shots; roughly 5 received placebo; per-sample allocation not given. Sampling occurred on day 63 after the first vaccine or placebo injection. This person who donated was an adult of 18-55 years in Boston.

The receptor's source is a person between 18 and 65 years old who received the Ad26.COV2.S COVID-19 vaccine or a placebo. This chain uses TRBV5-3 with TRBJ1-5; possible D gene TRBD1, 5 bases. TRBV5-3 is reported as an ORF; its role is uncertain. The sample here was peripheral blood, taken in a trial of Ad26.COV2.S vaccine versus placebo. CDR3 nucleotide sequence: TGTGCCAGAAGCTTGGCAGGGAAGGTCCTAAATCAGCCCCAGCATTTT. Translating it yields CARSLAGKVLNQPQHF.